Listed below are T cell receptor beta chains from one sample, sequenced in a study of cytomegalovirus exposure and HLA in healthy donors. The assay was immunoSEQ multiplex PCR, and TCRdb's table has in-frame clones only and misses some. The sample comprises some 150,000 clones, about 82% of which are singletons, and around 6.7% rests with the top ten. Sequencing input: PBMCs. The receptors come from a woman aged 25-40 years in good health and CMV-seropositive. Both conserved end residues are part of each CDR3. The D gene is left open where the match is weak. Size is omitted from some rows. Given values are once, few, many or a class for expanded clones.

J,V,D,size,CDR3,DNA
TRBJ2-6,TRBV27,-,-,CASSLTGEGANVLTF,TGTGCCAGCAGTTTAACTGGAGAAGGGGCCAACGTCCTGACTTTC
TRBJ1-5,TRBV6-6,TRBD1,once,CASSYARQGANQPQHF,TGTGCCAGCAGTTACGCGAGACAGGGGGCTAATCAGCCCCAGCATTTT
TRBJ1-2,TRBV18,TRBD1,-,CASSEDRENEGYTF,TGTGCCAGCTCAGAAGACAGGGAAAATGAGGGCTACACCTTC
TRBJ1-2,TRBV28,-,-,CASSLTVYGYTF,TGTGCCAGCAGCCTCACAGTTTATGGCTACACCTTC
TRBJ2-2,TRBV7-2,TRBD2,-,CASSLFPGGLAGELFF,TGTGCCAGCAGCTTATTTCCGGGGGGGCTCGCCGGGGAGCTGTTTTTT
TRBJ1-2,TRBV11-2,TRBD1,-,CASSPGQGHYGYTF,TGTGCCAGCAGCCCGGGACAGGGCCATTATGGCTACACCTTC
TRBJ2-7,TRBV6-1,-,once,CAGRWDKPYEQYF,TGTGCCGGAAGGTGGGACAAGCCCTACGAGCAGTACTTC
TRBJ1-2,TRBV10-2,-,-,CASSEQGNYGYTF,TGCGCCAGCAGTGAGCAGGGGAACTATGGCTACACCTTC
TRBJ2-7,TRBV9,TRBD1,-,CASSVGTGYTYEQYF,TGTGCCAGCAGCGTAGGGACAGGCTACACCTACGAGCAGTACTTC
TRBJ2-5,TRBV10-3,-,-,CAISESKTGQETQYF,TGTGCCATCAGTGAGTCAAAGACAGGCCAAGAGACCCAGTACTTC
TRBJ2-1,TRBV6-1,TRBD2,once,CASSGLRSASGDNEQFF,TGTGCCAGCAGTGGGCTGAGATCGGCTAGCGGGGACAATGAGCAGTTCTTC
TRBJ2-5,TRBV7-8,-,-,CASSLAQTRRGTQYF,TGTGCCAGCAGCTTAGCGCAAACGCGCCGGGGGACCCAGTACTTC
TRBJ2-1,TRBV27,-,-,CASSSKNNEQFF,TGTGCCAGCAGTTCTAAAAACAATGAGCAGTTCTTC
TRBJ1-1,TRBV6-6,-,-,CAISEPGGNTEAFF,TGTGCCATCAGTGAGCCAGGAGGGAACACTGAAGCTTTCTTT
TRBJ1-2,TRBV5-6,-,-,CASSFRQKGYTF,TGTGCCAGCAGCTTTCGACAGAAAGGCTACACCTTC
TRBJ1-6,TRBV5-6,-,-,CASSFGRGGSPLHF,TGTGCCAGCAGCTTCGGCAGGGGTGGCTCACCCCTCCACTTT
TRBJ1-6,TRBV6-1,-,-,CASSGWEPLHF,TGTGCCAGCAGTGGATGGGAGCCCCTCCACTTT
TRBJ2-3,TRBV10-3,-,once,CAISVTETGTDTQYF,TGTGCCATCAGTGTCACGGAGACGGGGACAGATACGCAGTATTTT
TRBJ1-1,TRBV5-1,TRBD1,-,CASSFMTGNEAFF,TGCGCCAGCAGCTTCATGACAGGGAATGAAGCTTTCTTT
TRBJ2-1,TRBV6-6,TRBD1,-,CASSRAGTGGFEQFF,TGTGCCAGCAGTCGTGCAGGGACAGGGGGCTTTGAGCAGTTCTTC
TRBJ2-5,TRBV7-8,TRBD1,-,CASSAGTGGLTQYF,TGTGCCAGCAGCGCCGGGACAGGGGGTTTGACCCAGTACTTC
TRBJ2-3,TRBV4-2,TRBD2,-,CASSQDRGGGTPFTDTQYF,TGTGCCAGCAGCCAAGATCGGGGCGGGGGGACCCCCTTCACAGATACGCAGTATTTT
TRBJ1-1,TRBV28,-,-,CASSFPGNTEAFF,TGTGCCAGCAGTTTCCCAGGTAACACTGAAGCTTTCTTT
TRBJ1-2,TRBV4-2,-,-,CASSHDRADTTTYGYTF,TGTGCCAGCAGCCACGACCGCGCAGACACCACCACCTATGGCTACACCTTC
TRBJ2-5,TRBV2,-,-,CASSEVLSSGETQYF,TGTGCCAGCAGTGAAGTCCTAAGTAGCGGAGAGACCCAGTACTTC
TRBJ1-6,TRBV2,-,-,CASMQGTNSPLHF,TGTGCCAGCATGCAGGGCACTAATTCACCCCTCCACTTT
TRBJ1-6,TRBV19,-,-,CASSIQGNSPLHF,TGTGCCAGTAGTATACAGGGTAATTCACCCCTCCACTTT
TRBJ1-4,TRBV28,-,once,CASHSSSSGEKLFF,TGTGCCAGCCATTCGAGTTCCTCCGGGGAAAAACTGTTTTTT
TRBJ1-6,TRBV5-5,-,-,CASSFSGREDSPLHF,TGTGCCAGCAGCTTTTCGGGCAGGGAAGACTCACCCCTCCACTTT
TRBJ1-3,TRBV7-2,-,-,CASSFSPGDTIYF,TGTGCCAGCAGCTTTTCACCCGGGGACACCATATATTTT
TRBJ2-7,TRBV11-1,-,once,CASSLAGPGHISYEQYF,TGTGCCAGCAGCTTAGCGGGGCCGGGACACATCTCCTACGAGCAGTACTTC
TRBJ1-1,TRBV5-1,-,-,CASSWEGPNTEAFF,TGCGCCAGCAGCTGGGAGGGGCCGAACACTGAAGCTTTCTTT
TRBJ1-5,TRBV7-9,TRBD1,-,CSSSSTGSGNQPQHF,TGTTCCAGCAGCTCGACAGGGTCCGGCAATCAGCCCCAGCATTTT
TRBJ1-1,TRBV5-1,TRBD1,-,CASSFNRQGGGGDTEAFF,TGCGCCAGCAGCTTCAATCGACAGGGTGGGGGAGGAGACACTGAAGCTTTCTTT
TRBJ2-1,TRBV10-3,-,-,CAISERRTEYAYNEQFF,TGTGCCATCAGTGAGAGACGGACTGAGTACGCCTACAATGAGCAGTTCTTC
TRBJ2-7,TRBV6-1,TRBD1,once,CASSDRDRVNKQYF,TGTGCCAGCAGTGATCGGGACAGGGTCAATAAGCAGTACTTC
TRBJ1-4,TRBV18,-,-,CASSLRPDEKLFF,TGTGCCAGCTCACTCAGGCCGGATGAAAAACTGTTTTTT
TRBJ1-1,TRBV12-5,-,-,CASGLVLAGNTEAFF,TGTGCTAGTGGTTTGGTACTGGCAGGGAACACTGAAGCTTTCTTT
TRBJ2-4,TRBV2,TRBD1,-,CASSSATHRGNIQYF,TGTGCCAGCAGTTCCGCAACCCACAGGGGAAACATTCAGTACTTC
TRBJ1-5,TRBV7-8,-,-,CASSLGPNSNQPQHF,TGTGCCAGCAGCTTGGGCCCAAATAGCAATCAGCCCCAGCATTTT
TRBJ1-1,TRBV7-9,-,-,CASSSISSWTVNTEAFF,TGTGCCAGCAGCTCCATAAGCTCATGGACAGTCAACACTGAAGCTTTCTTT
TRBJ1-3,TRBV18,-,few,CASSPFGQGNTIYF,TGTGCCAGCTCACCGTTCGGACAAGGAAACACCATATATTTT
TRBJ1-6,TRBV5-4,-,-,CASSGVGLDSPLHF,TGTGCCAGCAGCGGAGTGGGACTTGATTCACCCCTCCACTTT
TRBJ1-1,TRBV29-1,-,-,CSVVGAREAFF,TGCAGCGTTGTCGGAGCTCGTGAAGCTTTCTTT
TRBJ2-3,TRBV10-3,TRBD2,-,CAIRRGLAGGGGDTQYF,TGTGCCATCAGGAGGGGACTAGCGGGGGGCGGAGGAGATACGCAGTATTTT
TRBJ1-4,TRBV4-1,TRBD1,-,CASRYTGAGNEKLFF,TGCGCCAGCAGGTATACAGGGGCAGGGAATGAAAAACTGTTTTTT
TRBJ1-2,TRBV7-3,-,-,CASSGGAGNGYTF,TGTGCCAGCAGCGGAGGGGCGGGGAACGGCTACACCTTC
TRBJ1-1,TRBV5-5,-,few,CASSYSGFGEAFF,TGTGCCAGCAGCTACAGTGGGTTTGGTGAAGCTTTCTTT
TRBJ2-1,TRBV30,-,-,CAWSTLRHNEQFF,TGTGCCTGGAGTACCCTCCGACATAATGAGCAGTTCTTC
TRBJ2-5,TRBV7-9,-,-,CSSSFFGRGKYQETQYF,TGTTCCAGCAGCTTCTTTGGGCGGGGCAAATACCAAGAGACCCAGTACTTC